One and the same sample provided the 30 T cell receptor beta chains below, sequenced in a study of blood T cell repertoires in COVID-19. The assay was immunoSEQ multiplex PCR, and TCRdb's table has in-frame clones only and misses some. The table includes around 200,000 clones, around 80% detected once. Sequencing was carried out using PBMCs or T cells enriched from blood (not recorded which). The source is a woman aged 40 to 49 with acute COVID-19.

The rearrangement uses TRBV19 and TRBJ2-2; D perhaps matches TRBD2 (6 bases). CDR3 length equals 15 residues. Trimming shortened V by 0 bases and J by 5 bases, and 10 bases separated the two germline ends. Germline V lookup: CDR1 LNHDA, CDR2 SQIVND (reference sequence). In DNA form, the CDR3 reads TGTGCCAGTAGTATAGACGGGAGACGGACCGGGGAGCTGTTTTTT. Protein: CASSIDGRRTGELFF.

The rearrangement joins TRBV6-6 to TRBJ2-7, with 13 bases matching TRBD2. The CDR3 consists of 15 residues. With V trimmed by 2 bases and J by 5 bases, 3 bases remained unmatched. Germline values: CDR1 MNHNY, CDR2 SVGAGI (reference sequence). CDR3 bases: TGTGCCAGCAGTTACGGAGGACTAGCGGGAGACGAGCAGTACTTC. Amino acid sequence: CASSYGGLAGDEQYF.

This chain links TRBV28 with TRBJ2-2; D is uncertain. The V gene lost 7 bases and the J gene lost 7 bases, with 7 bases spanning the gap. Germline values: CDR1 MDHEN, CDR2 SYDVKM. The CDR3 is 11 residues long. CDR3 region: CASNRIGELFF. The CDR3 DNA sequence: TGTGCCAGCAATAGAATCGGGGAGCTGTTTTTT.

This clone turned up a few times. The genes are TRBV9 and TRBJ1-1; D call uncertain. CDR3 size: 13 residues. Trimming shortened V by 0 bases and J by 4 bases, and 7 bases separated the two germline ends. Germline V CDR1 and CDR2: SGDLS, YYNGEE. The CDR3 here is CASSVAGITEAFF. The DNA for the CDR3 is TGTGCCAGCAGCGTAGCGGGGATCACTGAAGCTTTCTTT. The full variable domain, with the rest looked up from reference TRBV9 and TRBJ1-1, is DSGVTQTPKHLITATGQRVTLRCSPRSGDLSVYWYQQSLDQGLQFLIQYYNGEERAKGNILERFSAQQFPDLHSELNLSSLELGDSALYFCASSVAGITEAFFGQGTRLTVV.

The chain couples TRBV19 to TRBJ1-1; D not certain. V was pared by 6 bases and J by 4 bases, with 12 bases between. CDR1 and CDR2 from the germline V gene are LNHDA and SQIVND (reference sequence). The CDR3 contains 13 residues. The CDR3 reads CASSLLTSTEAFF. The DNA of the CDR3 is TGTGCCAGTAGCCTGTTGACTAGCACTGAAGCTTTCTTT.

In DNA, the CDR3 is TGTGCCAGCAGCCCGAGGACAGCCCAATCTACCTACAATGAGCAGTTCTTC. This gives the protein CASSPRTAQSTYNEQFF. The chain recombines TRBV11-2 with TRBJ2-1; D possibly corresponds to TRBD1 (6 bases). The germline gives CDR1 SGHAT, CDR2 FQNNGV. This CDR3 is built from 17 residues. Trimming cost V 5 bases and J 2 bases, with 19 bases left between them.

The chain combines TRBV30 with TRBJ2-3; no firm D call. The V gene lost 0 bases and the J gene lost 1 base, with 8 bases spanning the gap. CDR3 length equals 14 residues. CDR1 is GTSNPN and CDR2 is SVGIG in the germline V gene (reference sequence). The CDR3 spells CAWSVGRRTDTQYF. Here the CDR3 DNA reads TGTGCCTGGAGTGTGGGCAGGCGCACAGATACGCAGTATTTT.

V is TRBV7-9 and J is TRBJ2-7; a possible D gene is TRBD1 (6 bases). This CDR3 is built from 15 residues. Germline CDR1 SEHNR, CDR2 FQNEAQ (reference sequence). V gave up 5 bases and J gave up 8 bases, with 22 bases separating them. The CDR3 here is CASSVSGTWGRQQYF. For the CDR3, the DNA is TGTGCCAGCAGCGTGTCAGGGACATGGGGTCGTCAGCAGTACTTC.

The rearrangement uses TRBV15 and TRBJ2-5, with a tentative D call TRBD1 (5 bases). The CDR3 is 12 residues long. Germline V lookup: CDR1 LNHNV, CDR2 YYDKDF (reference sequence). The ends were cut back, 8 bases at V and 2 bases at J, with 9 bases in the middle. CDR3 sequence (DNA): TGTGCCACCGCCCAGGGACAAGAGACCCAGTACTTC. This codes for CATAQGQETQYF.

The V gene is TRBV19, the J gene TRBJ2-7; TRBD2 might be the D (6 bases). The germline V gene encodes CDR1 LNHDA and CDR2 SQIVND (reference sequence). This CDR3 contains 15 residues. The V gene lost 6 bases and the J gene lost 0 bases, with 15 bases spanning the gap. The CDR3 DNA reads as TGTGCCAGTAGCCGGGACGCGGGGAGCTCCTACGAGCAGTACTTC. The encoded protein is CASSRDAGSSYEQYF.

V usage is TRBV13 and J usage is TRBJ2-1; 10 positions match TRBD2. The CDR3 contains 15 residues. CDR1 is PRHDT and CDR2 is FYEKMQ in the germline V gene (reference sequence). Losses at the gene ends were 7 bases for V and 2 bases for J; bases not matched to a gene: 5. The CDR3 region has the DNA TGTGCCAGCATCGAGCGGGGGGGCCCCTACAATGAGCAGTTCTTC. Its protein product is CASIERGGPYNEQFF.

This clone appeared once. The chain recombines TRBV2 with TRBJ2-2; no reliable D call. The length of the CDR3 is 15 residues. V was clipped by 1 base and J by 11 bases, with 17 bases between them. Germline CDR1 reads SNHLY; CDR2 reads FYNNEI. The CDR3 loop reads CASSEDTVLTGELFF. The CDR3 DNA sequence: TGTGCCAGCAGTGAAGACACTGTCCTTACGGGTGAGCTGTTTTTT.

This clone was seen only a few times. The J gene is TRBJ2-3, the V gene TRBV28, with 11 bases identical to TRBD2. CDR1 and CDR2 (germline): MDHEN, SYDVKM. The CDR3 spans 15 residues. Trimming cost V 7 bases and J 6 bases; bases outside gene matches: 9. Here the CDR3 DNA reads TGTGCCAGCACCGGGACTAGCGGTTTAGGGGATACGCAGTATTTT. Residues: CASTGTSGLGDTQYF.

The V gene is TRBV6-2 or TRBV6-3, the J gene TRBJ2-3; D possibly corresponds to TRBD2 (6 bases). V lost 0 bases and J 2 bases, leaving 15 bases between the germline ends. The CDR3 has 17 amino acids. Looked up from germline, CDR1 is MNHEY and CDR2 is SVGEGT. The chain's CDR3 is CASSYSTRGGDTDTQYF. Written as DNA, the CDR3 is TGTGCCAGCAGTTACTCGACGAGGGGCGGGGACACAGATACGCAGTATTTT.

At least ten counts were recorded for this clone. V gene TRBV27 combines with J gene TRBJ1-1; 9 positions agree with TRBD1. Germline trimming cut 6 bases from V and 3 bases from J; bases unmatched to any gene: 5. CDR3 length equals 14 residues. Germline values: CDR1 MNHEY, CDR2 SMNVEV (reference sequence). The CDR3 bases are TGTGCCAGCAGCAACGGACAGGGGTACACTGAAGCTTTCTTT. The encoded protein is CASSNGQGYTEAFF.

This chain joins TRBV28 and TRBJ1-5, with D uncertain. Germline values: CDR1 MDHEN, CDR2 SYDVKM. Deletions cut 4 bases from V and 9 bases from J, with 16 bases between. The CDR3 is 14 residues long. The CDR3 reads CASSSPGLRGPQHF. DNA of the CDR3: TGTGCCAGCAGTTCACCCGGGCTCCGGGGGCCCCAGCATTTT.

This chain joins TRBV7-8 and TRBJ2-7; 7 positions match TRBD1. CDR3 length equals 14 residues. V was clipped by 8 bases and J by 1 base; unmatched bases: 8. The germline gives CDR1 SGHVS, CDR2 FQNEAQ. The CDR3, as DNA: TGTGCCAGCGTTAACAGGGGTGTATCCTACGAGCAGTACTTC. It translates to CASVNRGVSYEQYF.

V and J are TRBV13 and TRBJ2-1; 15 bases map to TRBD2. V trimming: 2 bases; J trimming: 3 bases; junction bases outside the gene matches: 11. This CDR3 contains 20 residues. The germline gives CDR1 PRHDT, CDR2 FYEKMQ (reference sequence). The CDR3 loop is CASSLYSRTSGRASYNEQFF. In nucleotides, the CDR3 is TGTGCCAGCAGCTTATATTCCCGGACTAGCGGGAGGGCCAGCTACAATGAGCAGTTCTTC.

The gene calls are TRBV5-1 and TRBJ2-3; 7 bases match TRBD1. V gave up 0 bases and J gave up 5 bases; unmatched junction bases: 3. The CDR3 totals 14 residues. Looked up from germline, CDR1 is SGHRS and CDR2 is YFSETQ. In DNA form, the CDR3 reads TGCGCCAGCAGCTTGGAGGGGGCTCGAGATACGCAGTATTTT. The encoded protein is CASSLEGARDTQYF.

The CDR3 DNA reads as TGTGCCAGCAGTGATTCCAGGGGCAACACTGAAGCTTTCTTT. The encoded protein is CASSDSRGNTEAFF. The chain combines TRBV2 with TRBJ1-1, with D perhaps matching TRBD1 (6 bases). The V end lost 3 bases, the J end lost 2 bases, and 10 bases lay between the germline ends. The CDR3 covers 14 residues. Germline V gene sequence: CDR1 SNHLY, CDR2 FYNNEI. The full variable domain, with the rest looked up from reference TRBV2 and TRBJ1-1, is EPEVTQTPSHQVTQMGQEVILRCVPISNHLYFYWYRQILGQKVEFLVSFYNNEISEKSEIFDDQFSVERPDGSNFTLKIRSTKLEDSAMYFCASSDSRGNTEAFFGQGTRLTVV.

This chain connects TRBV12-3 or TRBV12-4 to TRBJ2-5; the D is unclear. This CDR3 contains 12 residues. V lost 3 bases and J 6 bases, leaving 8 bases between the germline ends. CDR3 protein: CASSFPRKTQYF. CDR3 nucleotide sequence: TGTGCCAGCAGTTTTCCGAGAAAGACCCAGTACTTC.

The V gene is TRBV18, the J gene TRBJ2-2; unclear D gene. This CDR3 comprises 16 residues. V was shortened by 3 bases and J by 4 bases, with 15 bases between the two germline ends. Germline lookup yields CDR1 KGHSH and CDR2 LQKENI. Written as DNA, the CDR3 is TGTGCCAGCTCACCGGAGAGTTTAAGAGCCACCGGGGAGCTGTTTTTT. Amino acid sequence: CASSPESLRATGELFF.

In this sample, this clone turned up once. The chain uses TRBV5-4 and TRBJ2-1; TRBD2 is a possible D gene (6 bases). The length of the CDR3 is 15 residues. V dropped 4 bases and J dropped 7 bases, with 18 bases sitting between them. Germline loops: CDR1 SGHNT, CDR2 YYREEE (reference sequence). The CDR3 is CASSTGLTPSNEQFF. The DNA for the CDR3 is TGTGCCAGCAGCACGGGACTGACACCGTCGAATGAGCAGTTCTTC.

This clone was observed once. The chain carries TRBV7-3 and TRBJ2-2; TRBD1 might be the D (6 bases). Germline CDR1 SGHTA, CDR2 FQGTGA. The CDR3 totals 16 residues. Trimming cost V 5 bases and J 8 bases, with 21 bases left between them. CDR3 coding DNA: TGTGCCAGCAGCCCCGGGACAATGGGCAGGGAAGGGGAGCTGTTTTTT. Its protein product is CASSPGTMGREGELFF.

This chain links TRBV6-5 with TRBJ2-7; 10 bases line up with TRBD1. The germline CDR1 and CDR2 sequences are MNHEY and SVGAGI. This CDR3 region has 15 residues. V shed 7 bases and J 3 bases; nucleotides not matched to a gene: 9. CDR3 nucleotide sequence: TGTGCCAGCACCCACTCCGGGACAGGGGTCTACGAGCAGTACTTC. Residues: CASTHSGTGVYEQYF.

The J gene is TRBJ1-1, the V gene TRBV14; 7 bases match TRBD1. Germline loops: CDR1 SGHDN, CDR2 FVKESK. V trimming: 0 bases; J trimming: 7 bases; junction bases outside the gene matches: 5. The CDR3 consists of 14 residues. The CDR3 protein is CASSQDRYRGEAFF. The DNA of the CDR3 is TGTGCCAGCAGCCAAGATAGGTACAGGGGTGAAGCTTTCTTT.

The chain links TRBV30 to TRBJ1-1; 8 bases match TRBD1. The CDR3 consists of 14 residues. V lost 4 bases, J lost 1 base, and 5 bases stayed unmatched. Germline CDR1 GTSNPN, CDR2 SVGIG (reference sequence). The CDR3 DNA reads TGTGCCTGGAATAGTGGACAGGGGAACACTGAAGCTTTCTTT. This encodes CAWNSGQGNTEAFF.

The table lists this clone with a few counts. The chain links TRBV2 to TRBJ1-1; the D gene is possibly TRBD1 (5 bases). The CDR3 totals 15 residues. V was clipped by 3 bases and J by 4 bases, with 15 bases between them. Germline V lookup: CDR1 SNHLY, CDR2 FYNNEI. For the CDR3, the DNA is TGTGCCAGCAGTGATTGGGGCAGGCGACTCACTGAAGCTTTCTTT. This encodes CASSDWGRRLTEAFF.

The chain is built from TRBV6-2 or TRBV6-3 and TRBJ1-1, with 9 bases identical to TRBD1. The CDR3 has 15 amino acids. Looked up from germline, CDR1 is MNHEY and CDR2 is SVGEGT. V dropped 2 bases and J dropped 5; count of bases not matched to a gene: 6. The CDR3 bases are TGTGCCAGCAGTTACGTGACAGGGGGAGTTACTGAAGCTTTCTTT. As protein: CASSYVTGGVTEAFF.

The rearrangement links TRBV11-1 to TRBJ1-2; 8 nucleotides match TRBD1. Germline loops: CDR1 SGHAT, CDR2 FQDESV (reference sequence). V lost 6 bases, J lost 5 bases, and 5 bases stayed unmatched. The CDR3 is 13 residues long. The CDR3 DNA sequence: TGTGCCAGCAGGGCTACAGGGGGTTATGGCTACACCTTC. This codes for CASRATGGYGYTF.